These 29 T cell receptor beta chains were all obtained from the same sample, sequenced in a study of identical twins. TCRdb re-analysed the 5' RACE reads in MiXCR, keeping a single row per CDR3 protein. This table has 1,800,000 or so distinct CDR3 sequences, around 29% appearing once. The sequenced sample was cord blood. These receptors all come from a newborn girl in good health.

This clonotype was detected ten times or more. The rearrangement links TRBV25-1 to TRBJ2-5, with TRBD1 identical over 9 bases. The J segment lost 4 bases and the V segment lost 4 bases, leaving 4 bases of the junction unmatched. The CDR3 spans 14 residues. The germline CDR1 and CDR2 sequences are MGHDK and SYGVNS. The CDR3 region is CASSVTGGRETQYF. In DNA form, the CDR3 reads TGTGCCAGCAGTGTAACAGGGGGCAGAGAGACCCAGTACTTC.

CDR3 loop: CASSPQGIHYGYTF. The CDR3 nucleotides read TGTGCCAGCTCACCACAGGGCATTCACTATGGCTACACCTTC. The V gene is TRBV18, the J gene TRBJ1-2, with unresolved D. The CDR3 consists of 14 residues. Trimming took off 1 base at V and 3 bases at J, with 9 bases between the two ends. Per germline, CDR1 KGHSH and CDR2 LQKENI.

The rearrangement links TRBV6-6 to TRBJ2-5, with D tentatively TRBD1 or TRBD2 (5 bases each). The DNA end favors TRBJ2-1, so the J call may be wrong. The germline V gene encodes CDR1 MNHNY and CDR2 SVGAGI (reference sequence). The CDR3 runs 12 residues. The DNA for the CDR3 is TGTGCCAGCAGTCGGGGCCAAGAGACCCAGTTCTTC. This gives the protein CASSRGQETQFF.

This clonotype occurred a few times. V gene TRBV7-2 combines with J gene TRBJ1-2; no firm D call. The CDR3 spans 15 residues. V was trimmed by 2 bases and J by 2 bases, leaving 12 bases between them. CDR1 and CDR2 from the germline V gene are SGHTA and FQGNSA. CDR3 protein: CASSLRSGDNYGYTF. DNA of the CDR3: TGTGCCAGCAGCTTACGGTCCGGAGACAACTATGGCTACACCTTC.

This clonotype was seen a handful of times. The rearrangement joins TRBV20-1 to TRBJ1-3; possibly TRBD1 for D (5 bases). CDR1 is DFQATT, CDR2 SNEGSKA, per germline (reference sequence). CDR3 length: 14 residues. Deletions cut 0 bases from V and 4 bases from J, with 10 bases between. CDR3 loop: CSAREGPSGNTIYF. DNA for the CDR3: TGCAGTGCTAGAGAGGGACCCTCAGGAAACACCATATATTTT.

This clonotype was observed a handful of times. This chain links TRBV6-5 with TRBJ2-7; D is unresolved. The germline V and J ends were trimmed by 4 bases and 2 bases, with 12 bases remaining between them. The CDR3 is made up of 14 amino acids. CDR1 is MNHEY, CDR2 SVGAGI, per germline. CDR3 nucleotide sequence: TGTGCCAGCAGTTTAATCTACCTCGCCTACGAGCAGTACTTC. Encoded protein: CASSLIYLAYEQYF.

This clonotype was detected a few times. The chain carries TRBV20-1 and TRBJ1-2; no reliable D call. CDR1 and CDR2 from the germline V gene are DFQATT and SNEGSKA (reference sequence). The germline V and J ends were trimmed by 3 bases and 1 base, with 18 bases remaining between them. The CDR3 sequence is 16 residues long. CDR3 residues: CSASRPLRRVNYGYTF. The CDR3 region has the DNA TGCAGTGCTAGCCGCCCACTTAGGAGGGTTAACTATGGCTACACCTTC.

This clonotype occurred a few times. The chain is built from TRBV20-1 and TRBJ1-2; no clear D. V dropped 0 bases and J dropped 3 bases, with 11 bases sitting between them. This CDR3 spans 14 amino acids. Germline loops: CDR1 DFQATT, CDR2 SNEGSKA (reference sequence). CDR3 DNA: TGCAGTGCTAGAGATTATAGGGTGGACTATGGCTACACCTTC. Amino acid sequence: CSARDYRVDYGYTF.

V usage is TRBV7-9 and J usage is TRBJ2-7; D gene uncertain. The CDR3 totals 15 residues. Trimming shortened V by 5 bases and J by 2 bases, and 16 bases separated the two germline ends. CDR1 and CDR2 from the germline V gene are SEHNR and FQNEAQ (reference sequence). Here the CDR3 reads CASSARRSGPYEQYF. CDR3 coding DNA: TGTGCCAGCAGCGCCCGTAGGAGTGGGCCCTACGAGCAGTACTTC.

J is TRBJ1-4 and V is TRBV20-1, with 7 bases aligning to TRBD1. Losses at the gene ends were 5 bases for V and 8 bases for J; bases not matched to a gene: 11. The CDR3 is 14 residues long. CDR1 is DFQATT, CDR2 SNEGSKA, per germline (reference sequence). CDR3 in DNA: TGCAGTGCTCACTCCGGGACAGAGAACGAAAAACTGTTTTTT. The encoded protein is CSAHSGTENEKLFF.

A few counts support this clonotype. V is TRBV6-6 and J is TRBJ2-3, with 8 bases lining up with TRBD1. The ends lost 2 bases at V and 4 bases at J; junction bases unmatched: 11. The CDR3 has 17 amino acids. Per the germline V gene, CDR1 is MNHNY and CDR2 is SVGAGI (reference sequence). The CDR3 DNA sequence: TGTGCCAGCAGTTACGATCCAGGGGGCGGTAGGGCAGATACGCAGTATTTT. This encodes CASSYDPGGGRADTQYF.

This sequence joins TRBV4-2 and TRBJ1-4, with 8 bases aligning to TRBD1. V was pared by 2 bases and J by 5 bases, with 1 base of the junction left unmatched. This CDR3 contains 14 residues. Per germline, CDR1 LGHNA and CDR2 YNFKEQ. Written as DNA, the CDR3 is TGTGCCAGCAGCCAACGACAGGGGAATGAAAAACTGTTTTTT. Translated, it gives CASSQRQGNEKLFF.

This clonotype appeared a few times. This chain links TRBV6-2 or TRBV6-3 with TRBJ2-1, with 14 bases that match TRBD2. V trimming: 6 bases; J trimming: 6 bases; junction bases outside the gene matches: 13. CDR3 size: 18 residues. CDR1 MNHEY and CDR2 SVGEGT come from the germline V gene. CDR3 residues: CASRQAPGLAGVSNEQFF. Here the CDR3 DNA reads TGTGCCAGCAGGCAAGCCCCGGGACTAGCGGGGGTAAGCAATGAGCAGTTCTTC.

The chain carries TRBV12-5 and TRBJ2-3; D gene uncertain. The V and J ends lost 6 bases and 0 bases respectively, with 7 bases between them. This CDR3 has 13 residues. The germline CDR1 and CDR2 sequences are LGHNT and FRNRAP. CDR3 in amino acids: CASGMDSTDTQYF. CDR3 in DNA: TGTGCTAGTGGAATGGACAGCACAGATACGCAGTATTTT.

This clonotype was seen only a few times. The chain joins TRBV4-1 to TRBJ1-2, with D unclear. Germline CDR1 is MGHRA and CDR2 is YSYEKL. Between the trimmed V and J ends, which lost 2 bases and 4 bases, there was a span of 11 bases. The CDR3 consists of 14 residues. The CDR3 DNA reads as TGCGCCAGCAGCCAAACCCCAGCGATCTATGGCTACACCTTC. This sequence encodes CASSQTPAIYGYTF.

This clonotype was detected only a few times. The rearrangement joins TRBV4-2 to TRBJ2-3; TRBD2 matches at 10 bases. Per germline, CDR1 LGHNA and CDR2 YNFKEQ. The ends lost 0 bases at V and 4 bases at J; junction bases unmatched: 7. The CDR3 extends over 17 amino acids. The chain's CDR3 is CASSQDPSGGVSDTQYF. Here the CDR3 DNA reads TGTGCCAGCAGCCAAGATCCCAGCGGGGGGGTCTCAGATACGCAGTATTTT.

This chain joins TRBV28 and TRBJ2-5; 10 bases fit TRBD2. Germline lookup yields CDR1 MDHEN and CDR2 SYDVKM. Germline trimming cut 1 base from V and 11 bases from J; bases unmatched to any gene: 19. This CDR3 comprises 18 residues. As DNA, the CDR3 is TGTGCCAGCAGTTTATCGGGGAGCGGGAGGGCCCTACGCAATGAGCAGTACTTC. This translates into CASSLSGSGRALRNEQYF.

Here the CDR3 reads CSASQARWDRATDTQYF. The CDR3 nucleotides are TGCAGTGCTAGCCAGGCTAGATGGGACAGGGCCACAGATACGCAGTATTTT. This chain joins TRBV20-1 and TRBJ2-3, with 9 bases lining up with TRBD1. V dropped 3 bases and J dropped 2; count of bases not matched to a gene: 12. In germline, CDR1 is DFQATT, CDR2 SNEGSKA (reference sequence). CDR3 length: 17 amino acids.

This clonotype was observed many times. The gene calls are TRBV9 and TRBJ2-1; 11 bases fit TRBD2. Losses at the gene ends were 2 bases for V and 0 bases for J; bases not matched to a gene: 7. CDR3 length: 18 residues. Germline-derived CDR1 and CDR2 are SGDLS and YYNGEE. In DNA form, the CDR3 reads TGTGCCAGCAGCGTCGGACTAGCGGGCGGGAGCTCCTACAATGAGCAGTTCTTC. This sequence encodes CASSVGLAGGSSYNEQFF.

The chain is built from TRBV11-2 and TRBJ2-4; D is perhaps TRBD2 (7 bases). The J call may be mistaken, given a closer DNA end match to TRBJ2-7. The CDR3 is 14 amino acids. Germline lookup yields CDR1 SGHAT and CDR2 FQNNGV. CDR3 loop: CASSGGGTGYEQYF. The CDR3, as DNA: TGTGCCAGCAGCGGGGGGGGCACAGGCTACGAGCAGTACTTC.

This clonotype was recorded a few times. The chain carries TRBV4-2 and TRBJ1-6; D might be TRBD1 (6 bases). V was pared by 0 bases and J by 6 bases, with 15 bases between. From germline, CDR1 is LGHNA and CDR2 YNFKEQ. This CDR3 contains 17 residues. CDR3 amino acids: CASSQELGGQTNSPLHF. CDR3 coding DNA: TGTGCCAGCAGCCAAGAACTAGGGGGGCAGACTAATTCACCCCTCCACTTT.

This clonotype has a count of ten or more. The rearrangement uses TRBV29-1 and TRBJ2-1; a possible D gene is TRBD2 (5 bases). V lost 6 bases to trimming and J lost 3 bases, with 15 bases between them. The CDR3 runs 14 residues. Germline lookup yields CDR1 SQVTM and CDR2 ANQGSEA. The CDR3 spells CSVARRGLYNEQFF. The CDR3 region has the DNA TGCAGCGTCGCACGGAGAGGGCTCTACAATGAGCAGTTCTTC.

This clonotype was counted ten times or more. The gene calls are TRBV7-2 and TRBJ2-5; D unclear. The germline gives CDR1 SGHTA, CDR2 FQGNSA. The CDR3 runs 12 residues. Trimming removed 6 bases from V and 4 bases from J, with 9 bases in between. CDR3 coding DNA: TGTGCCAGCAGTTTGTACGGAGAGACCCAGTACTTC. Encoded protein: CASSLYGETQYF.

This clonotype occurred a few times. The V and J genes are TRBV9 and TRBJ2-7, with 8 bases lining up with TRBD2. Germline CDR1 SGDLS, CDR2 YYNGEE. The CDR3 has 15 amino acids. The trim removed 3 bases at V and 2 bases at J, leaving 7 bases unmatched. The CDR3 region has the DNA TGTGCCAGCAGCGCCAGCGGGAGCTCCGCCTACGAGCAGTACTTC. Translation: CASSASGSSAYEQYF.

This clonotype has at least ten counts. The chain links TRBV12-3 or TRBV12-4 to TRBJ2-1, with 8 bases lining up with TRBD2. V dropped 2 bases and J dropped 0; count of bases not matched to a gene: 3. The CDR3 is 16 amino acids. The DNA of the CDR3 is TGTGCCAGCAGTTTAAAACGGGGGGGCTCCTACAATGAGCAGTTCTTC. Protein product: CASSLKRGGSYNEQFF.

CDR3 DNA: TGCAGTGAGTGGGGACAGGGGATGAATGAGCAGTTCTTC. It specifies CSEWGQGMNEQFF. The chain joins TRBV20-1 to TRBJ2-1, with 10 nucleotides matching TRBD1. This CDR3 contains 13 residues. The V segment lost 7 bases and the J segment 7 bases; nucleotides outside the gene matches: 7. Germline CDR1 DFQATT, CDR2 SNEGSKA (reference sequence).

This chain links TRBV19 with TRBJ2-2, with TRBD1 matching 7 bases. Per the germline V gene, CDR1 is LNHDA and CDR2 is SQIVND (reference sequence). The length of the CDR3 is 17 residues. V lost 6 bases to trimming and J lost 0 bases; unmatched junction nucleotides: 10. The DNA of the CDR3 is TGTGCCAGTAGCGTGTTCGACAGGGCCGCGAACACCGGGGAGCTGTTTTTT. This translates into CASSVFDRAANTGELFF.

This clonotype was detected ten times or more. The rearrangement joins TRBV27 to TRBJ2-6; possible D gene TRBD2, 6 bases. CDR3 length: 15 residues. V was trimmed by 3 bases and J by 2 bases, leaving 8 bases between them. Germline loops: CDR1 MNHEY, CDR2 SMNVEV (reference sequence). The CDR3: CASSFAGTGANVLTF. CDR3 DNA sequence: TGTGCCAGCAGTTTTGCGGGGACTGGGGCCAACGTCCTGACTTTC.

This clonotype was observed at least ten times. The chain uses TRBV10-3 and TRBJ2-1; 11 positions match TRBD1. The CDR3 length is 15 residues. V was clipped by 6 bases and J by 7 bases; unmatched bases: 8. CDR1 and CDR2 from the germline V gene are ENHRY and SYGVKD. CDR3: CAIRPGQGDTNEQFF. CDR3 bases: TGTGCCATCAGACCGGGACAGGGGGATACAAATGAGCAGTTCTTC.